These T cell receptor beta chains were read from a single sample in a study of blood T cell repertoires in COVID-19. The assay was immunoSEQ multiplex PCR, and TCRdb's table has in-frame clones only and misses some. The data contain about 180,000 clones, around 76% of them singletons. Sequencing was carried out using peripheral blood. Receptors originate from an older woman with acute or convalescent COVID-19. Each CDR3 is given with its conserved first and last residue. Each record gives: V gene, clone size, J gene, D gene, CDR3 protein, CDR3 DNA. A D gene is named only where the DNA matches it firmly. Only part of the rows carry a size: once, few, many, or a class if the clone is expanded.

V gene: TRBV7-8; clone size: NA; J gene: TRBJ1-2; D gene: NA; CDR3 protein: CASSPEQGMGYGYTF; CDR3 DNA: TGTGCCAGCAGCCCAGAACAGGGAATGGGGTATGGCTACACCTTC
V gene: TRBV19; clone size: NA; J gene: TRBJ1-5; D gene: NA; CDR3 protein: CASSILWGANQPQHF; CDR3 DNA: TGTGCCAGTAGTATTTTATGGGGAGCCAATCAGCCCCAGCATTTT
V gene: TRBV7-2; clone size: NA; J gene: TRBJ1-3; D gene: NA; CDR3 protein: CASSLEWTSSGNTIYF; CDR3 DNA: TGTGCCAGCAGCTTAGAATGGACAAGCTCTGGAAACACCATATATTTT
V gene: TRBV9; clone size: NA; J gene: TRBJ2-3; D gene: TRBD2; CDR3 protein: CASSEGGQDTQYF; CDR3 DNA: TGTGCCAGCAGCGAGGGAGGGCAGGATACGCAGTATTTT
V gene: TRBV5-4; clone size: NA; J gene: TRBJ2-7; D gene: NA; CDR3 protein: CASSLASVLDEQYF; CDR3 DNA: TGTGCCAGCAGCTTGGCTAGCGTCTTGGACGAGCAGTACTTC
V gene: TRBV6-2/TRBV6-3; clone size: NA; J gene: TRBJ2-1; D gene: TRBD1; CDR3 protein: CASSYPGQKDEQFF; CDR3 DNA: TGTGCCAGCAGTTACCCGGGACAGAAGGATGAGCAGTTCTTC
V gene: TRBV5-4; clone size: NA; J gene: TRBJ2-1; D gene: TRBD2; CDR3 protein: CASNIQPTSGYNEQFF; CDR3 DNA: TGTGCCAGCAACATACAACCGACTAGCGGATACAATGAGCAGTTCTTC
V gene: TRBV6-5; clone size: NA; J gene: TRBJ1-1; D gene: NA; CDR3 protein: CASILLQGTEAFF; CDR3 DNA: TGTGCCAGCATCCTCCTACAGGGCACTGAAGCTTTCTTT
V gene: TRBV6-2/TRBV6-3; clone size: NA; J gene: TRBJ2-7; D gene: TRBD1; CDR3 protein: CASSPQGSTYEQYF; CDR3 DNA: TGTGCCAGCAGCCCACAGGGGTCCACCTACGAGCAGTACTTC
V gene: TRBV28; clone size: NA; J gene: TRBJ2-2; D gene: TRBD1; CDR3 protein: CASSSWTGANTGELFF; CDR3 DNA: TGTGCCAGCAGTTCCTGGACAGGCGCGAACACCGGGGAGCTGTTTTTT
V gene: TRBV27; clone size: NA; J gene: TRBJ2-1; D gene: NA; CDR3 protein: CASSLTGSRAYNEQFF; CDR3 DNA: TGTGCCAGCAGTTTGACCGGGTCGAGGGCATACAATGAGCAGTTCTTC
V gene: TRBV29-1; clone size: few; J gene: TRBJ2-7; D gene: TRBD1; CDR3 protein: CSVAPGQGGYEQYF; CDR3 DNA: TGCAGCGTTGCCCCGGGACAGGGAGGCTACGAGCAGTACTTC
V gene: TRBV11-2; clone size: few; J gene: TRBJ1-2; D gene: TRBD1; CDR3 protein: CASSSGQADYGYTF; CDR3 DNA: TGTGCCAGCAGCTCGGGACAGGCGGACTATGGCTACACCTTC
V gene: TRBV9; clone size: NA; J gene: TRBJ1-6; D gene: TRBD1; CDR3 protein: CASSPRGVNNSPLHF; CDR3 DNA: TGTGCCAGCAGCCCCAGGGGGGTGAATAATTCACCCCTCCACTTT
V gene: TRBV6-5; clone size: NA; J gene: TRBJ1-4; D gene: TRBD1; CDR3 protein: CASGQGALGKLFF; CDR3 DNA: TGTGCCAGTGGACAGGGGGCATTGGGAAAACTGTTTTTT
V gene: TRBV19; clone size: NA; J gene: TRBJ1-5; D gene: NA; CDR3 protein: CASTTIAMSNQPQHF; CDR3 DNA: TGTGCCAGTACCACAATCGCAATGAGCAATCAGCCCCAGCATTTT
V gene: TRBV5-1; clone size: NA; J gene: TRBJ2-1; D gene: NA; CDR3 protein: CASSLVSRDNEQFF; CDR3 DNA: TGCGCCAGCAGCCTGGTCAGCAGGGACAATGAGCAGTTCTTC